This T cell receptor (beta chain) was captured by sequencing in a study of T cell repertoires in cytomegalovirus infection. Using its own MiXCR run on the reads, TCRdb lists one record per CDR3 protein. The data show approximately 110,000 distinct CDR3 sequences, about 31% seen once. This clonotype was seen more than once but under ten times. Antigen unknown. The sequencing used CD8+ T cells from cultured PBMCs, collected from culture after CMV antigen stimulation. The source of this sequence is a human donor in good health (CMV status not recorded). Some clones in this sample may be carry-over from other donors' samples.

CDR3 loop: CASSLVRGSMNTEAFF. In DNA, the CDR3 is TGTGCCAGCAGCTTGGTACGGGGGAGCATGAACACTGAAGCTTTCTTT. The chain uses TRBV5-4 and TRBJ1-1; perhaps TRBD1 as D (5 bases). From germline, CDR1 is SGHNT and CDR2 YYREEE (reference sequence). V gave up 0 bases and J gave up 0 bases, with 12 bases separating them. CDR3 length: 16 amino acids.